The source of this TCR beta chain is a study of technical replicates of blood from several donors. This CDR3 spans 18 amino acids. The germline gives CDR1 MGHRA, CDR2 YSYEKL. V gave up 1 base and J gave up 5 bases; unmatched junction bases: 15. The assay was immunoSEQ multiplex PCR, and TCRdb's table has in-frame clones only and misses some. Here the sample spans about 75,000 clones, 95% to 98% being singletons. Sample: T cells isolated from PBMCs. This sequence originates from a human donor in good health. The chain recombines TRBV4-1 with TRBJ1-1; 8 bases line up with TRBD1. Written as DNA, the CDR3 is TGCGCCAGCAGCCAAGGAATTGTCGCAGGGGGCGTAAGAACTGAAGCTTTCTTT. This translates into CASSQGIVAGGVRTEAFF.